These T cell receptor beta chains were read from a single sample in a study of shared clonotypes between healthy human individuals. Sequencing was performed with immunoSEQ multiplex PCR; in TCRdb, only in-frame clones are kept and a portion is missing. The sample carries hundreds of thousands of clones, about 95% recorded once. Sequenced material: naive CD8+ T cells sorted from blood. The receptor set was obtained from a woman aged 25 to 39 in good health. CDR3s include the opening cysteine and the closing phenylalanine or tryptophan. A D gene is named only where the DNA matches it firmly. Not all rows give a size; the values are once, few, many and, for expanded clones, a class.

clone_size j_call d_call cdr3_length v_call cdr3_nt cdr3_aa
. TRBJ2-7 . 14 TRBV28 TGTGCCAGCAGTCACAGGGACTCAACTTACGAGCAGTACTTC CASSHRDSTYEQYF
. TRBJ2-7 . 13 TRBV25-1 TGTGCCAGCAGTGAATCAGGGACGTACGAGCAGTACTTC CASSESGTYEQYF
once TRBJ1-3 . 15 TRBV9 TGTGCCAGCAGCTCCCGACAGACCCGGACGGACACCATATATTTT CASSSRQTRTDTIYF
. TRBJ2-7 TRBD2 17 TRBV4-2 TGTGCCAGCAGCCAAGCCTATCAGCGGGAGGCACCCTACGAGCAGTACTTC CASSQAYQREAPYEQYF
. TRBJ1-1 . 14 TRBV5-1 TGCGCCAGCAGCTTGGATCTACTGAACACTGAAGCTTTCTTT CASSLDLLNTEAFF
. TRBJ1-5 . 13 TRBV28 TGTGCCAGCAGTTTATCTGCAGGCAGCCCCCAGCATTTT CASSLSAGSPQHF
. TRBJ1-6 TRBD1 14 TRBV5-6 TGTGCCAGCAGCTACGGACAGGGGGGTTCACCCCTCCACTTT CASSYGQGGSPLHF
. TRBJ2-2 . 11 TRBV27 TGTGCCAGCAGTGGAACCGGGGAGCTGTTTTTT CASSGTGELFF
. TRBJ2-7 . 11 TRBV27 TGTGCCAGCAGCCAGGGTCTTAAGCAGTACTTC CASSQGLKQYF
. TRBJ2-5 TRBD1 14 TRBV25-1 TGTGCCAGCAGCCGGGACAGTTACCAAGAGACCCAGTACTTC CASSRDSYQETQYF
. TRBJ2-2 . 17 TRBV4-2 TGTGCCAGCAGCCAAGGTCCCGTGACTAGTTTCGTCGGGGAGCTGTTTTTT CASSQGPVTSFVGELFF
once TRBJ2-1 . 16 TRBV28 TGTGCCAGCAGTTTCTCCATGGGCGTGTCCTACAATGAGCAGTTCTTC CASSFSMGVSYNEQFF
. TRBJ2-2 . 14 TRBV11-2 TGTGCCAGCAGCTTAGATACGAGGACCGGGGAGCTGTTTTTT CASSLDTRTGELFF
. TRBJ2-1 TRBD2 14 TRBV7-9 TGTGCCAGCAGCCAGCCCCTAGCGGCCAATGAGCAGTTCTTC CASSQPLAANEQFF
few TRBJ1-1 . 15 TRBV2 TGTGCCAGCGAAGCGACGGATAGATTGAACACTGAAGCTTTCTTT CASEATDRLNTEAFF
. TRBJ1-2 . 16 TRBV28 TGTGCCAGCAGTTCTACAGCCCAGGGATGGATCTATGGCTACACCTTC CASSSTAQGWIYGYTF
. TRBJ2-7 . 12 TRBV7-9 TGTGCCAGCAGCTTAACCGGATACGAGCAGTACTTC CASSLTGYEQYF
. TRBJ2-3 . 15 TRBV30 TGTGCCTGGAGTGTTGGGTACGCCAGCACAGATACGCAGTATTTT CAWSVGYASTDTQYF
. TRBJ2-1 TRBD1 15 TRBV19 TGTGCCAGTAGGCACATCGTAGGGACAGTGCATGAGCAGTTCTTC CASRHIVGTVHEQFF
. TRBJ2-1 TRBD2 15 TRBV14 TGTGCCAGCAGCCTCTTCGGGACTACCTACAATGAGCAGTTCTTC CASSLFGTTYNEQFF
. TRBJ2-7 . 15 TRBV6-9 TGTGCCAGCAGTTCCGCGGTAGCGCGGAACTACGAGCAGTACTTC CASSSAVARNYEQYF
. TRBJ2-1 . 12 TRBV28 TGTGCCAGCAGTGACCCAAACAATGAGCAGTTCTTC CASSDPNNEQFF
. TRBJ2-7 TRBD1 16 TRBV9 TGTGCCAGCAGCGTAGGGGGACAGGGGGTTTCCTACGAGCAGTACTTC CASSVGGQGVSYEQYF
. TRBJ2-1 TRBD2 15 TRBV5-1 TGCGCCAGCAGCTTGTGGGTAGCGGGGGGCAATGAGCAGTTCTTC CASSLWVAGGNEQFF
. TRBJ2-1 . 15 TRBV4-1 TGCGCCAGCAGCCAGGCGCCGGGCGGGATCAATGAGCAGTTCTTC CASSQAPGGINEQFF
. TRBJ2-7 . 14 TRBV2 TGTGCCTCCCTTGGCAGGGGGGCCGCCTACGAGCAGTACTTC CASLGRGAAYEQYF
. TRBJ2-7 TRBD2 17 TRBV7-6 TGTGCCAGCAGCTTAGGGACAACGGGACTACCGCGGAACGAGCAGTACTTC CASSLGTTGLPRNEQYF
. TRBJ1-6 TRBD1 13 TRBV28 TGTGCCAGCAGTGGGACAGGGGCTTTCCCCCTCCACTTT CASSGTGAFPLHF
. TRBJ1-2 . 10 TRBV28 TGTGCCAGCAGTCACGGAGGCTACACCTTC CASSHGGYTF
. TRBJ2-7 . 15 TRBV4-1 TGCGCCAGCAGCCAACTAAGGGGCTTCGCCTACGAGCAGTACTTC CASSQLRGFAYEQYF
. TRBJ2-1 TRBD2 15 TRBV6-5 TGTGCCAGCAGGGCGGGGACTAGCGGCTACAATGAGCAGTTCTTC CASRAGTSGYNEQFF
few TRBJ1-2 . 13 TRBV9 TGTGCCAGCAGCGCCCCTCCGCCGGATGGCTACACCTTC CASSAPPPDGYTF
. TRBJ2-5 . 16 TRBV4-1 TGCGCCAGCAGCCAAGATAGGCTAGGTGATTGGGAGACCCAGTACTTC CASSQDRLGDWETQYF
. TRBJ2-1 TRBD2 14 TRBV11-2 TGTGCCAGCAGACTAGCGGGGGCCTACAATGAGCAGTTCTTC CASRLAGAYNEQFF
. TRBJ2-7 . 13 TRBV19 TGTGCCAGTAGTGCGGCCAGCTCCTACGAGCAGTACTTC CASSAASSYEQYF
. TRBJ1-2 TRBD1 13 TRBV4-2 TGTGCCAGCAGAGGACAGGGAATTTACGGCTACACCTTC CASRGQGIYGYTF
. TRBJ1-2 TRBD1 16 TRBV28 TGTGCCAGCAGCATTGATATAAGCGAGACAGGGAATGGCTACACCTTC CASSIDISETGNGYTF
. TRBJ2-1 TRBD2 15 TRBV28 TGTGCCAGCAGTTTGGGACTAGCGGAACTCATACAGCAGTTCTTC CASSLGLAELIQQFF
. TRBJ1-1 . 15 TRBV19 TGTGCCAGTAGTATCTGGGCAGGACAGAACACTGAAGCTTTCTTT CASSIWAGQNTEAFF
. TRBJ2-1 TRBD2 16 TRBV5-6 TGTGCCAGCAGCTCCCTAGCGGGAGGCGCCTACAATGAGCAGTTCTTC CASSSLAGGAYNEQFF
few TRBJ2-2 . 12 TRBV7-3 TGTGCCAGCAGCTGGGGTAGCGGGGAGCTGTTTTTT CASSWGSGELFF
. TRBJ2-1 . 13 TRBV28 TGTGCCAGCAGTTTACTGGGGTACAATGAGCAGTTCTTC CASSLLGYNEQFF
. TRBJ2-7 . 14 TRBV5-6 TGTGCCAGCAGCGTCCGGGACCGCGCCTACGAGCAGTACTTC CASSVRDRAYEQYF
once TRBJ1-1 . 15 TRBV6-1 TGTGCCAGCAGTGAAGGTTCTGTAATGAACACTGAAGCTTTCTTT CASSEGSVMNTEAFF
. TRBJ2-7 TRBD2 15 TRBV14 TGTGCCAGCAGCCGAAGGACTAGCGACTCCTACGAGCAGTACTTC CASSRRTSDSYEQYF
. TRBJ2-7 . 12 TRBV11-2 TGTGCCAGCAGCTTAACGGGAGCCGAGCAGTACTTC CASSLTGAEQYF
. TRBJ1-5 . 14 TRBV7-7 TGTGCCAGCAGCCCTAGTGTAGGTTCTCAGCCCCAGCATTTT CASSPSVGSQPQHF
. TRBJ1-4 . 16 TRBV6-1 TGTGCCAGCAGTGCCCGATTGGGAAACGGAGTTGAAAAACTGTTTTTT CASSARLGNGVEKLFF
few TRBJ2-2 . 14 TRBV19 TGTGCCAGTGGGTACGACAGATACACCGGGGAGCTGTTTTTT CASGYDRYTGELFF
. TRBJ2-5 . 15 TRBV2 TGTGCCAGCAGGGGTCTTGACCAAGTAATCGAGACCCAGTACTTC CASRGLDQVIETQYF
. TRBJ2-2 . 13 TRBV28 TGTGCCAGCAGTCTACGAAACACCGGGGAGCTGTTTTTT CASSLRNTGELFF